This TCR beta chain derives from a study of T-cell memory formation after mild COVID-19 listed by TCRdb under 2021. Broadly, across the study: TCR sequence clusters from the two donors were largely donor specific. In a couple of donors, T-cell clones that expanded and contracted after mild COVID-19 were followed by sequencing TCRalpha and TCRbeta repertoires longitudinally. The cohort was made up of two young adult volunteers, one female and one male, who were previously healthy.

Ficoll-Paque density gradient centrifugation was the method used to isolate PBMCs. The full study reports these points: Whether the second-wave clones peaking on day 37 were SARS-CoV-2 specific was not confirmed. The study covered only a couple of mild cases, and larger cohorts including severe cases with pre-infection samples were considered necessary. Balanced CD4/CD8 phenotypes were observed for clones contracting from day 15 to 85, whereas a bias towards CD4+ was observed for a second wave of clones expanding from day 15 to 37. The detection of some responding clones in pre-infection memory suggests that pre-existing cross-reactive memory T cells joined the SARS-CoV-2 response. Contracting CD4+ clones were located mainly in the CM and EM memory subsets, whereas CD8+ clones were found to be enriched in EMRA.

This clonotype was observed a handful of times. The clone's antigen remains unknown. No much larger clone is present one base from it, and per-base qualities are unavailable. For sequencing, an Illumina NovaSeq 6000 was employed. TCRalpha and TCRbeta cDNA libraries were built by 5'RACE with constant-segment primers, adding sample barcodes and unique molecular identifiers. RNA was extracted from every sample with Trizol reagent. Amplification of the libraries took two PCR steps, and the second step added a second sample barcode plus Illumina TruSeq adapters. Libraries were sequenced on an Illumina NovaSeq with 2 x 150 bp paired-end reads. The original pipeline was this. The reads were demultiplexed and collapsed into UMI-guided consensus sequences using migec v1.2.7. With mixcr v2.1.11, UMI consensuses were aligned to TRA and TRB V and J templates and assembled into clonotypes. A clonotype was counted as expanded or contracted only if both edgeR and NoisET called the change significant, with noise models trained on biological replicates. edgeR calls used a false discovery rate-adjusted p below 0.01 and a log2 fold-change threshold of 1. As an exploratory analysis of dynamics, PCA with hierarchical clustering was applied to max-normalized trajectories of the 1000 most abundant clonotypes. Separately sequenced CD4+ and CD8+ repertoires were used to assign a CD4 or CD8 phenotype to each responding clone. TCRdb cleaned the public reads at Q25 with fastp, built clones with MiXCR and kept in-frame beta chains. Entries are consolidated by CDR3 protein sequence, retaining the most common genes and DNA. The V and J calls shown here were made by TCRdb, not taken from the authors' results. For this sample there are some 280,000 distinct CDR3 sequences; roughly 15% appear just once. The top ten hold more than 20% of the sample.

The sequence was collected from a young man who had mild COVID-19 (a few samples of this study predate the infection). The sample titles of this study are shuffled in the database, so cell type and time point are left out; the donor was told from shared clones. The sequenced material came from PBMCs or a T cell subset sorted from them (not recorded which).

The CDR3 amino acid sequence is: CASSRRTGRNGGYTF. The base sequence is TGCGCCAGCAGCCGAAGGACAGGGAGAAACGGTGGCTACACCTTC. In this chain, TRBV4-3 is recombined with TRBJ1-2; 8 bases in between match TRBD1. There are 15 amino acids in the CDR3, from cysteine to phenylalanine inclusive. Of the read, only the CDR3 DNA is kept; its 45 bases are in frame from base 1. CDR1 and CDR2 (LGHNA, YSLEER) derive from the germline V gene. From V the trimming removes 4 bases and from J it removes 7 bases, while the gene matches leave 11 bases of the junction unaccounted for.